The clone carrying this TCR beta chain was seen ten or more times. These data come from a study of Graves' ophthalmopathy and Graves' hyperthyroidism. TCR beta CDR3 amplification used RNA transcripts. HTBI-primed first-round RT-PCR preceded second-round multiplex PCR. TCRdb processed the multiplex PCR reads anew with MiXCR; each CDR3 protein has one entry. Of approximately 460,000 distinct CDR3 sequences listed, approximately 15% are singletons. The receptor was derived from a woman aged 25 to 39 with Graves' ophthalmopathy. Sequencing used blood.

In DNA form, the CDR3 reads TGCAGTGCTAGGATTCTAGCGACCCCCACCCAGTACTTC. It specifies CSARILATPTQYF. This chain joins TRBV20-1 and TRBJ2-5; a weak D match, TRBD2 (6 bases). The V gene's germline CDR1 is DFQATT and CDR2 SNEGSKA (reference sequence). The CDR3 contains 13 residues. V was trimmed by 3 bases and J by 8 bases, leaving 16 bases between them.